The 30 T cell receptor beta chains given below trace back to one sample, sequenced in a study of cytomegalovirus exposure and HLA in healthy donors (dated by TCRdb to the late 2010s). The method behind the library was the immunoSEQ multiplex PCR assay. TCRdb's version of the immuneACCESS table is confined to in-frame rearrangements and falls short of the full clone set. An unresolved V gene accounts for under half of the shortfall where checked; the remainder is of unknown origin. This sample comprises about 330,000 clones, roughly 88% of them detected only once. Roughly 0.8% of the sample belongs to the ten largest clones. Specimen: PBMCs. The receptors were gathered from a woman between 18 and 29 years old in good health and CMV-seronegative.

This clone was counted only a few times. The same CDR3 arises from other DNA sequences in this sample as well. In DNA, the CDR3 is TGTGCCAGCAGCCCCGGGAGCACCGGGGAGCTGTTTTTT. Encoded protein: CASSPGSTGELFF. This chain uses TRBV6-4 with TRBJ2-2; possible D gene TRBD2, 6 bases. CDR1 and CDR2 (germline): MRHNA, SNTAGT. With 6 bases removed from V and 4 bases from J, the gap between germline ends came to 9 bases. This CDR3 is 13 amino acids long.

The rearrangement uses TRBV10-1 and TRBJ2-2, with unresolved D. CDR1 is WNHNN and CDR2 is SYGVQD in the germline V gene (reference sequence). Trimming cost V 8 bases and J 5 bases, with 12 bases left between them. The CDR3 is 13 residues long. The CDR3 DNA is TGCGCCAGCTTTTTTCCGTTAACCGGGGAGCTGTTTTTT. Its protein is CASFFPLTGELFF.

The chain combines TRBV5-6 with TRBJ1-1, with D possibly being TRBD1 (5 bases). Germline loops: CDR1 SGHDT, CDR2 YYEEEE. Trimming took off 0 bases at V and 4 bases at J, with 10 bases between the two ends. CDR3 length equals 14 residues. The CDR3 is CASSLGRDGTEAFF. DNA for the CDR3: TGTGCCAGCAGCTTGGGCAGGGATGGCACTGAAGCTTTCTTT.

This clone was seen just once. The rearrangement links TRBV19 to TRBJ2-7; TRBD1 matches 7 bases. CDR3 length equals 13 residues. CDR1 is LNHDA and CDR2 is SQIVND in the germline V gene (reference sequence). V shed 5 bases, J shed 2 bases, and the junction held 3 bases outside the gene matches. The CDR3 DNA sequence: TGTGCCAGTAGTCTACAGGGGCCCTACGAGCAGTACTTC. Encoded protein: CASSLQGPYEQYF.

The DNA of the CDR3 is TGCGCCAGCAGCCAACTATCGAGGGCAACTAATGAAAAACTGTTTTTT. It is translated as CASSQLSRATNEKLFF. This chain joins TRBV4-3 and TRBJ1-4; the D is unclear. This CDR3 spans 16 amino acids. V gave up 2 bases and J gave up 0 bases, with 10 bases separating them. Germline V gene data show CDR1 as LGHNA and CDR2 as YSLEER.

This clone has only one observation. This chain links TRBV5-1 with TRBJ1-1, with D possibly TRBD1 on 5 matching bases. This CDR3 comprises 14 residues. V lost 4 bases, J lost 4 bases, and 14 bases lay in between. CDR1 is SGHRS and CDR2 is YFSETQ in the germline V gene. The CDR3 nucleotides read TGCGCCAGCAGCCAGGGCGGGGTTGGCACTGAAGCTTTCTTT. Protein: CASSQGGVGTEAFF.

The chain uses TRBV27 and TRBJ1-2, with a possible D match to TRBD1 (5 bases). V shed 9 bases and J shed 8 bases, with 22 bases lying between them. CDR1 and CDR2 from the germline V gene are MNHEY and SMNVEV (reference sequence). CDR3 length equals 14 residues. The CDR3 loop reads CASKEDGSGGGYTF. The CDR3 region has the DNA TGTGCCAGTAAAGAAGACGGGTCGGGGGGGGGCTACACCTTC.

The chain carries TRBV7-2 and TRBJ1-1; 7 nucleotides align to TRBD1. V lost 5 bases, J lost 4 bases, and 4 bases stayed unmatched. CDR3 length: 13 residues. Germline V lookup: CDR1 SGHTA, CDR2 FQGNSA. In DNA, the CDR3 is TGTGCCAGCAGCAAACAGGGGAGCACTGAAGCTTTCTTT. It is translated as CASSKQGSTEAFF.

DNA of the CDR3: TGTGCCAGTGGAGGGCCCTCCTACGAGCAGTACTTC. It is translated as CASGGPSYEQYF. The rearrangement uses TRBV19 and TRBJ2-7; D perhaps matches TRBD2 (6 bases). The germline V gene encodes CDR1 LNHDA and CDR2 SQIVND (reference sequence). CDR3 length: 12 residues. The germline V and J ends were trimmed by 8 bases and 0 bases, with 8 bases remaining between them.

The V call is TRBV4-3, the J call TRBJ1-5, with D unresolved. The CDR3 loop spans 17 amino acids. The V gene lost 0 bases and the J gene lost 0 bases, with 12 bases spanning the gap. Germline CDR1 is LGHNA and CDR2 is YSLEER. The CDR3 nucleotides read TGCGCCAGCAGCCAAGAGAGGAATCCTTATAGCAATCAGCCCCAGCATTTT. The encoded protein is CASSQERNPYSNQPQHF.

The rearrangement joins TRBV7-3 to TRBJ2-3; D gene ambiguous. The CDR3 contains 14 residues. Germline CDR1 reads SGHTA; CDR2 reads FQGTGA. Trimming stripped 4 bases from V and 6 bases from J, with 14 bases between. CDR3 bases: TGTGCCAGCAGCTCCCAACCCGCCGGGGATACGCAGTATTTT. It specifies CASSSQPAGDTQYF.

The J gene is TRBJ2-5, the V gene TRBV18, with 9 bases lining up with TRBD2. The J segment lost 4 bases and the V segment lost 2 bases, leaving 5 bases of the junction unmatched. Germline CDR1 is KGHSH and CDR2 is LQKENI. The CDR3 runs 15 residues. CDR3 coding DNA: TGTGCCAGCTCACCATTAGCGGGAGAAGTAGAGACCCAGTACTTC. Translating gives CASSPLAGEVETQYF.

The J gene is TRBJ2-7, the V gene TRBV28, with TRBD1 matching 9 bases. V lost 4 bases, J lost 2 bases, and 6 bases stayed unmatched. The CDR3 contains 15 residues. Looked up from germline, CDR1 is MDHEN and CDR2 is SYDVKM. The chain's CDR3 is CASSSGQGLTYEQYF. The CDR3 DNA reads TGTGCCAGCAGTTCGGGACAGGGTCTTACCTACGAGCAGTACTTC. Supplemented by reference TRBV28 and TRBJ2-7, the full variable domain reads DVKVTQSSRYLVKRTGEKVFLECVQDMDHENMFWYRQDPGLGLRLIYFSYDVKMKEKGDIPEGYSVSREKKERFSLILESASTNQTSMYLCASSSGQGLTYEQYFGPGTRLTVT.

The V call is TRBV4-2, the J call TRBJ1-4; 8 bases align to TRBD1. The CDR3 runs 17 residues. Germline assignment: CDR1 LGHNA and CDR2 YNFKEQ. Trimming took 3 bases from V and 3 from J; bases not matched to a gene: 9. For the CDR3, the DNA is TGTGCCAGCAGCCACCCCGAGCGGACAGGGCCTAATGAAAAACTGTTTTTT. This translates into CASSHPERTGPNEKLFF.

The rearrangement uses TRBV5-4 and TRBJ2-5; 7 bases match TRBD2. The CDR3 is 18 amino acids. CDR1 is SGHNT and CDR2 is YYREEE in the germline V gene (reference sequence). The junction had 19 bases not matched to a gene; V was cut back by 4 bases and J by 4 bases. CDR3 amino acids: CASSPGQTVGGLRETQYF. The CDR3 DNA is TGTGCCAGCAGCCCGGGTCAGACGGTGGGAGGGCTTCGAGAGACCCAGTACTTC.

The chain uses TRBV2 and TRBJ1-2, with D possibly TRBD1 on 6 matching bases. V was cut by 1 base and J by 7 bases, with 10 bases left in between. From germline, CDR1 is SNHLY and CDR2 FYNNEI. The CDR3 totals 13 residues. DNA for the CDR3: TGTGCCAGCAGTGAAGTGGCAGGGGCTGGCTACACCTTC. It yields the protein CASSEVAGAGYTF.

This clone was found once. This chain links TRBV18 with TRBJ2-7; TRBD2 is a possible D gene (6 bases). This CDR3 has 14 residues. The germline gives CDR1 KGHSH, CDR2 LQKENI. With 3 bases removed from V and 6 bases from J, the gap between germline ends came to 15 bases. CDR3 DNA sequence: TGTGCCAGCTCACCGGGACTTTCCCTGGGCGAGCAGTACTTC. Its protein product is CASSPGLSLGEQYF.

This clone has a single count. The rearrangement uses TRBV9 and TRBJ2-5; 8 bases are a match to TRBD2. CDR1 is SGDLS, CDR2 YYNGEE, per germline. The ends lost 4 bases at V and 1 base at J; junction bases unmatched: 3. The CDR3 sequence is 14 residues long. The CDR3 loop is CASSTSGGQETQYF. Written as DNA, the CDR3 is TGTGCCAGCAGCACCAGCGGGGGCCAAGAGACCCAGTACTTC.

CDR3 protein: CASSLAITSGSSDEQFF. CDR3 DNA: TGTGCCAGCAGCTTAGCCATTACTAGCGGGAGTTCCGATGAGCAGTTCTTC. The gene calls are TRBV7-9 and TRBJ2-1; 11 bases match TRBD2. The CDR3 contains 17 residues. The germline V gene encodes CDR1 SEHNR and CDR2 FQNEAQ (reference sequence). The J segment lost 8 bases and the V segment lost 0 bases, leaving 9 bases of the junction unmatched.

Worth noting for this clone: At one end, the junction sequence differs from germline, possibly due to a read error. The CDR3 region is CASSLSPGFRGNTIYF. In nucleotides, the CDR3 is TGTGCCAGCAGCTTATCCCCAGGATTTCGGGGAAACACCATATATTTT. J is TRBJ1-3 and V is TRBV27; no reliable D call. CDR1 is MNHEY and CDR2 is SMNVEV in the germline V gene (reference sequence). The CDR3 contains 16 residues.

The gene calls are TRBV30 and TRBJ1-1, with a possible D match to TRBD1 (6 bases). CDR3 length: 14 residues. Deletions cut 0 bases from V and 0 bases from J, with 8 bases between. Germline values: CDR1 GTSNPN, CDR2 SVGIG (reference sequence). The chain's CDR3 is CAWSVKGVNTEAFF. The DNA for the CDR3 is TGTGCCTGGAGTGTCAAGGGGGTGAACACTGAAGCTTTCTTT.

This clone was detected a few times. This chain uses TRBV7-9 with TRBJ2-7; possibly TRBD1 for D (5 bases). The CDR3 extends over 14 amino acids. CDR1 is SEHNR and CDR2 is FQNEAQ in the germline V gene (reference sequence). With 5 bases removed from V and 6 bases from J, the gap between germline ends came to 17 bases. CDR3: CASSHRQLNLEQYF. In DNA, the CDR3 is TGTGCCAGCAGCCACAGACAGTTGAACCTCGAGCAGTACTTC.

The genes are TRBV10-3 and TRBJ2-1, with a possible D match to TRBD1 (5 bases). The CDR3 runs 16 residues. The germline V gene has CDR1 ENHRY and CDR2 SYGVKD. V gave up 6 bases and J gave up 1 base, with 16 bases separating them. The CDR3 loop reads CAISEQTVPSYNEQFF. The DNA for the CDR3 is TGTGCCATCAGCGAACAGACAGTTCCGTCCTACAATGAGCAGTTCTTC.

V and J are TRBV11-2 and TRBJ2-7; 9 bases are a match to TRBD2. This CDR3 region has 15 residues. Per germline, CDR1 SGHAT and CDR2 FQNNGV. V trimming: 3 bases; J trimming: 8 bases; junction bases outside the gene matches: 11. For the CDR3, the DNA is TGTGCCAGCAGCTTCAACCTAGCGGGGCCCTGGCAGCAGTACTTC. This gives the protein CASSFNLAGPWQQYF.

The CDR3 is CASSPQGHSNQPQHF. For the CDR3, the DNA is TGTGCCAGCAGCCCTCAGGGGCATAGCAATCAGCCCCAGCATTTT. The rearrangement uses TRBV9 and TRBJ1-5, with D perhaps TRBD1 (6 bases). This CDR3 contains 15 residues. Germline V gives CDR1 SGDLS, CDR2 YYNGEE. V was pared by 4 bases and J by 0 bases, with 11 bases between. Full variable domain (rest looked up from reference TRBV9 and TRBJ1-5): DSGVTQTPKHLITATGQRVTLRCSPRSGDLSVYWYQQSLDQGLQFLIQYYNGEERAKGNILERFSAQQFPDLHSELNLSSLELGDSALYFCASSPQGHSNQPQHFGDGTRLSIL.

The rearrangement links TRBV5-1 to TRBJ2-5; possibly TRBD1 for D (6 bases). The CDR3 sequence is 13 residues long. V gave up 2 bases and J gave up 5 bases, with 10 bases separating them. Germline CDR1 is SGHRS and CDR2 is YFSETQ. CDR3 nucleotides: TGCGCCAGCAGCTTACAGGGATGGGAGACCCAGTACTTC. This codes for CASSLQGWETQYF. The variable domain in full, completed from reference TRBV5-1 and TRBJ2-5, reads KAGVTQTPRYLIKTRGQQVTLSCSPISGHRSVSWYQQTPGQGLQFLFEYFSETQRNKGNFPGRFSGRQFSNSRSEMNVSTLELGDSALYLCASSLQGWETQYFGPGTRLLVL.

In this sample, this clone turned up a few times. The chain links TRBV7-9 to TRBJ1-2, with TRBD1 identical over 7 bases. Germline V gene sequence: CDR1 SEHNR, CDR2 FQNEAQ (reference sequence). The CDR3 sequence is 16 residues long. V lost 5 bases to trimming and J lost 0 bases; unmatched junction nucleotides: 9. This CDR3 is CASSPRGPGANYGYTF. The CDR3 nucleotides are TGTGCCAGCAGCCCTAGGGGGCCGGGAGCTAACTATGGCTACACCTTC.

This chain joins TRBV27 and TRBJ2-1; D might be TRBD2 (6 bases). The CDR3 has 15 amino acids. Germline-derived CDR1 and CDR2 are MNHEY and SMNVEV (reference sequence). V shed 5 bases and J shed 2 bases, with 13 bases lying between them. CDR3 in DNA: TGTGCCAGCAGTACAACCGGGACTGCCTACAATGAGCAGTTCTTC. This sequence encodes CASSTTGTAYNEQFF.

The chain links TRBV5-1 to TRBJ2-1; TRBD2 might be the D (6 bases). CDR3 size: 11 residues. Germline V gene lookup returns CDR1 SGHRS and CDR2 YFSETQ. Trimming removed 7 bases from V and 6 bases from J, with 8 bases in between. CDR3 sequence: CASSRGNEQFF. CDR3 DNA: TGCGCCAGCTCGCGGGGCAATGAGCAGTTCTTC.

The chain carries TRBV6-6 and TRBJ1-1, with unresolved D. CDR1 and CDR2 (germline): MNHNY, SVGAGI (reference sequence). Trimming took 7 bases from V and 1 from J, leaving 13 bases between them. CDR3 length: 14 residues. CDR3 sequence reads: CASTRNRENTEAFF. CDR3 bases: TGTGCCAGCACACGAAACCGGGAGAACACTGAAGCTTTCTTT.